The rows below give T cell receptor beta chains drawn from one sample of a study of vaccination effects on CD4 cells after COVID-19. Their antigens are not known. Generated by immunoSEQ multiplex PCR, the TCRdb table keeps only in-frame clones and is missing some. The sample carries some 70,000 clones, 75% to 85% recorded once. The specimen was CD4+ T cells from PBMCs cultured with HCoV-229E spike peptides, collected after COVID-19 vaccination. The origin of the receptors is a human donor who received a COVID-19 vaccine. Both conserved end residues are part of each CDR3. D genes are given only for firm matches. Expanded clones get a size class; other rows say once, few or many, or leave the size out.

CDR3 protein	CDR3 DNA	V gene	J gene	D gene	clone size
CASSVALPGELFF	TGTGCCAGCAGTGTGGCCCTCCCCGGGGAGCTGTTTTTT	TRBV2	TRBJ2-2	-	-
CASSLGNSEAFF	TGTGCCAGCAGCTTGGGAAACTCTGAAGCTTTCTTT	TRBV7-3	TRBJ1-1	-	-
CASSLGGRVTEKLFF	TGCGCCAGCAGCTTGGGTGGCAGGGTGACTGAAAAACTGTTTTTT	TRBV5-1	TRBJ1-4	-	few
CASSSQGYYGYTF	TGTGCCAGCAGTTCTCAGGGGTACTATGGCTACACCTTC	TRBV27	TRBJ1-2	-	-
CASRNRGGGELFF	TGTGCCAGCAGGAATAGGGGTGGGGGGGAGCTGTTTTTT	TRBV6-5	TRBJ2-2	-	-
CASSLVGSPGANVLTF	TGTGCCAGCAGCCTAGTGGGGTCTCCTGGGGCCAACGTCCTGACTTTC	TRBV7-9	TRBJ2-6	-	once
CASSLGEGIYGYTF	TGTGCCAGCAGCTTGGGAGAGGGGATCTATGGCTACACCTTC	TRBV5-4	TRBJ1-2	-	-
CASSGQYQPQHF	TGTGCCAGTAGTGGACAGTATCAGCCCCAGCATTTT	TRBV19	TRBJ1-5	-	-
CASRGQGGGQPQHF	TGTGCCAGCCGGGGACAGGGAGGGGGTCAGCCCCAGCATTTT	TRBV6-6	TRBJ1-5	TRBD1	few
CAISDPGTPNTEAFF	TGTGCCATCAGTGACCCCGGGACACCGAACACTGAAGCTTTCTTT	TRBV10-3	TRBJ1-1	-	-
CASSQVGGRGNEQFF	TGCGCCAGCAGCCAAGTAGGAGGCAGGGGCAATGAGCAGTTCTTC	TRBV4-1	TRBJ2-1	-	-
CASSLAGGVMTEAFF	TGTGCCAGCAGCTTGGCGGGGGGGGTAATGACTGAAGCTTTCTTT	TRBV7-8	TRBJ1-1	-	-
CASSAPGYGYTF	TGCGCCAGCAGCGCCCCGGGCTATGGCTACACCTTC	TRBV5-1	TRBJ1-2	-	few
CASSPLGNYGYTF	TGTGCCAGCAGCCCTTTAGGAAACTATGGCTACACCTTC	TRBV3-1/TRBV3-2	TRBJ1-2	-	few
CASSRDRAGNTIYF	TGTGCCAGCAGTCGGGACAGGGCCGGAAACACCATATATTTT	TRBV6-1	TRBJ1-3	TRBD1	-
CATSDLGSTTTGELFF	TGTGCCACCAGTGATTTGGGGTCGACAACCACCGGGGAGCTGTTTTTT	TRBV24-1	TRBJ2-2	-	-
CASSSGGSYGYTF	TGTGCCAGCAGCTCGGGGGGTTCCTATGGCTACACCTTC	TRBV11-2	TRBJ1-2	-	-
CASSRLSGTQETQYF	TGCGCCAGCAGCCGCCTGAGCGGGACCCAAGAGACCCAGTACTTC	TRBV4-1	TRBJ2-5	TRBD2	-
CASSLAAYPPYNEQFF	TGTGCCAGCAGCTTAGCAGCCTATCCACCCTACAATGAGCAGTTCTTC	TRBV7-9	TRBJ2-1	-	-
CASSEWQGSYNEQFF	TGTGCCAGCAGTGAGTGGCAGGGCTCCTACAATGAGCAGTTCTTC	TRBV6-1	TRBJ2-1	-	-
CASSYHAGQGNQPQHF	TGTGCCAGCAGTTACCACGCCGGACAGGGGAATCAGCCCCAGCATTTT	TRBV6-2/TRBV6-3	TRBJ1-5	TRBD1	-
CASSQSVLPGTAAYGYTF	TGCGCCAGCAGCCAATCCGTCTTACCCGGGACAGCCGCCTATGGCTACACCTTC	TRBV4-1	TRBJ1-2	TRBD1	few
CASSTTGTVNTGELFF	TGCGCCAGCAGCACTACCGGGACAGTGAACACCGGGGAGCTGTTTTTT	TRBV5-1	TRBJ2-2	TRBD1	once
CASRKTGGDGYTF	TGTGCCAGTAGGAAGACAGGGGGCGATGGCTACACCTTC	TRBV19	TRBJ1-2	TRBD1	once
CASSLDPGGSGNSYNEQFF	TGCGCCAGCAGCTTGGATCCAGGGGGGAGCGGTAACTCCTACAATGAGCAGTTCTTC	TRBV5-1	TRBJ2-1	-	-
CATSDRGFQETQYF	TGTGCCACCAGTGATCGAGGGTTCCAAGAGACCCAGTACTTC	TRBV24-1	TRBJ2-5	-	-
CASSRGTAPGSPLHF	TGTGCCAGCAGCCGGGGGACGGCCCCTGGATCCCCCCTCCACTTT	TRBV14	TRBJ1-6	-	once
CASSLMDRSTGELFF	TGTGCCAGCAGCTTAATGGACAGGAGCACCGGGGAGCTGTTTTTT	TRBV7-6	TRBJ2-2	TRBD1	-
CASSKNRENTEAFF	TGTGCCAGCAGCAAAAACAGAGAGAACACTGAAGCTTTCTTT	TRBV21-1	TRBJ1-1	-	-
CASGGNTEAFF	TGTGCTAGTGGGGGAAACACTGAAGCTTTCTTT	TRBV12-5	TRBJ1-1	-	-
CASSFVGDTEAFF	TGTGCCAGCAGCTTCGTTGGGGACACTGAAGCTTTCTTT	TRBV7-9	TRBJ1-1	-	few
CASSVDARASSPLHF	TGTGCCAGCAGCGTAGACGCCAGGGCAAGTTCACCCCTCCACTTT	TRBV9	TRBJ1-6	-	-
CASSLGPSTNEKLFF	TGTGCCAGCAGCCTAGGGCCAAGCACTAATGAAAAACTGTTTTTT	TRBV9	TRBJ1-4	-	few
CASSLEEGSGYTF	TGTGCCAGCAGCTTGGAGGAGGGTTCGGGCTACACCTTC	TRBV5-5	TRBJ1-2	-	once
CASSLEVGYGYTF	TGCGCCAGCAGCTTGGAGGTGGGCTATGGCTACACCTTC	TRBV5-1	TRBJ1-2	-	few
CASSLVGLAGGSGELFF	TGTGCCAGCAGCTTAGTCGGGCTAGCGGGGGGATCCGGGGAGCTGTTTTTT	TRBV7-8	TRBJ2-2	TRBD2	-
CASSLGSAAYGYTF	TGTGCCAGCAGCTTGGGGTCTGCCGCCTATGGCTACACCTTC	TRBV5-6	TRBJ1-2	-	-
CASSSSQGAEKLFF	TGTGCCAGCAGTTCTTCCCAGGGGGCTGAAAAACTGTTTTTT	TRBV28	TRBJ1-4	TRBD1	-
CASSASYDRGYEPQHF	TGTGCCAGCTCAGCTAGTTACGACAGGGGTTATGAGCCCCAGCATTTT	TRBV18	TRBJ1-5	TRBD1	-
CASSYATFGYTF	TGTGCCAGCAGTTACGCCACCTTTGGCTACACCTTC	TRBV6-2/TRBV6-3	TRBJ1-2	-	-
CSASSPGGKGYGYTF	TGCAGTGCTAGTTCCCCAGGGGGCAAGGGCTATGGCTACACCTTC	TRBV20-1	TRBJ1-2	TRBD1	-
CASSQWTGELFF	TGTGCCAGCAGCCAGTGGACCGGGGAGCTGTTTTTT	TRBV3-1/TRBV3-2	TRBJ2-2	-	-
CASTRTDNSNQPQHF	TGTGCCAGCACTAGGACAGATAATAGCAATCAGCCCCAGCATTTT	TRBV6-5	TRBJ1-5	-	-
CASRSGFSTGQPQHF	TGTGCCAGCAGGTCAGGGTTTTCCACCGGTCAGCCCCAGCATTTT	TRBV5-8	TRBJ1-5	-	-
CASSLLGGGETQYF	TGTGCCAGCAGCCTCCTCGGGGGGGGAGAGACCCAGTACTTC	TRBV7-3	TRBJ2-5	TRBD2	few
CASTASLGGSGANVLTF	TGTGCCAGCACCGCATCTTTGGGGGGATCTGGGGCCAACGTCCTGACTTTC	TRBV28	TRBJ2-6	-	-
CASSVDAGGETQYF	TGTGCCAGCAGCGTAGACGCGGGCGGGGAGACCCAGTACTTC	TRBV9	TRBJ2-5	-	-
CASGTSGGADTQYF	TGTGCCAGCGGGACTAGCGGGGGGGCAGATACGCAGTATTTT	TRBV19	TRBJ2-3	TRBD2	-
CASSSRRDSLPGELFF	TGTGCCAGCAGCTCACGCCGGGACAGTCTGCCAGGGGAGCTGTTTTTT	TRBV9	TRBJ2-2	TRBD1	-
CASAPGLAGGRDEQFF	TGTGCTAGTGCCCCGGGACTAGCGGGGGGGCGAGATGAGCAGTTCTTC	TRBV12-5	TRBJ2-1	TRBD2	few
CASSAGQGATGELFF	TGCGCCAGCAGCGCGGGACAGGGGGCAACCGGGGAGCTGTTTTTT	TRBV5-1	TRBJ2-2	TRBD1	few
CASRVGTDNSPLHF	TGTGCCAGCAGAGTCGGGACAGACAATTCACCCCTCCACTTT	TRBV2	TRBJ1-6	TRBD1	few
CASSLGEITGELFF	TGCGCCAGCAGCTTGGGAGAGATCACCGGGGAGCTGTTTTTT	TRBV5-1	TRBJ2-2	-	-
CASSLGTANQPQHF	TGTGCCAGCAGCCTCGGGACAGCGAATCAGCCCCAGCATTTT	TRBV28	TRBJ1-5	TRBD1	-
CASSLRTLEFNYGYTF	TGTGCCAGCAGCTTACGGACCTTGGAATTTAACTATGGCTACACCTTC	TRBV7-2	TRBJ1-2	-	-
CASSVTSTADTQYF	TGTGCCAGCAGCGTAACCTCTACAGCAGATACGCAGTATTTT	TRBV9	TRBJ2-3	-	-
CASSTTSTDTQYF	TGTGCCAGCTCAACTACTAGCACAGATACGCAGTATTTT	TRBV18	TRBJ2-3	-	-
CASSYRGGPSSYNEQFF	TGTGCCAGCAGCTACCGGGGGGGTCCAAGCTCCTACAATGAGCAGTTCTTC	TRBV11-3	TRBJ2-1	TRBD2	once
CASSTRDRSTDTQYF	TGTGCCAGCAGCACCCGGGACAGGAGCACAGATACGCAGTATTTT	TRBV9	TRBJ2-3	TRBD1	once